Each of the 10 T cell receptor beta chains below was sequenced from the same sample in a study of B cell selection in AIRE deficiency. Sorting defined conventional CD4 T cells as CD4+CD127+. Assay used: immunoSEQ multiplex PCR; TCRdb lists only in-frame clones, some missing. Of some 25,000 clones listed, about 96% are singletons. Sequencing was carried out using CD4+CD127+ conventional T cells sorted from PBMCs. These receptor sequences come from a human donor in good health.

The chain has TRBV30 and TRBJ2-5, with 13 bases matching TRBD2. With V trimmed by 3 bases and J by 4 bases, 5 bases remained unmatched. The CDR3 spans 15 residues. Germline V lookup: CDR1 GTSNPN, CDR2 SVGIG (reference sequence). CDR3 DNA sequence: TGTGCCTGGAGGTTGGGACTAGCGGGGACAGAGACCCAGTACTTC. Protein: CAWRLGLAGTETQYF. Supplemented by reference TRBV30 and TRBJ2-5, the full variable domain reads SQTIHQWPATLVQPVGSPLSLECTVEGTSNPNLYWYRQAAGRGLQLLFYSVGIGQISSEVPQNLSASRPQDRQFILSSKKLLLSDSGFYLCAWRLGLAGTETQYFGPGTRLLVL.

The genes are TRBV18 and TRBJ2-7; D not resolved. V lost 3 bases and J lost 7, with 10 bases in between. The CDR3 is 12 residues long. Germline CDR1 and CDR2: KGHSH and LQKENI. The CDR3 sequence: CASSPTALEQYF. CDR3 coding DNA: TGTGCCAGCTCACCGACCGCCCTGGAGCAGTACTTC.

V usage is TRBV7-2 and J usage is TRBJ1-4; no definite D call. The CDR3 loop spans 16 amino acids. In germline, CDR1 is SGHTA, CDR2 FQGNSA. Trimming shortened V by 0 bases and J by 2 bases, and 10 bases separated the two germline ends. As DNA, the CDR3 is TGTGCCAGCAGCTTAGCGGGAGGCGGCACTAATGAAAAACTGTTTTTT. Amino acids: CASSLAGGGTNEKLFF. The variable domain in full, completed from reference TRBV7-2 and TRBJ1-4, reads GAGVSQSPSNKVTEKGKDVELRCDPISGHTALYWYRQSLGQGLEFLIYFQGNSAPDKSGLPSDRFSAERTGGSVSTLTIQRTQQEDSAVYLCASSLAGGGTNEKLFFGSGTQLSVL.

The chain employs TRBV27 and TRBJ1-1, with 10 bases that match TRBD1. CDR1 and CDR2 (germline): MNHEY, SMNVEV (reference sequence). The CDR3 consists of 17 residues. Trimming took 2 bases from V and 10 from J; bases not matched to a gene: 16. In DNA form, the CDR3 reads TGTGCCAGCAGTTTAACCTACGGGTCCGGGACAGGGGAAGCAGCTTTCTTT. It translates to CASSLTYGSGTGEAAFF.

The genes are TRBV7-9 and TRBJ2-4; D remains unclear. Per germline, CDR1 SEHNR and CDR2 FQNEAQ (reference sequence). V was trimmed by 1 base and J by 3 bases, leaving 4 bases between them. The CDR3 length is 13 residues. The CDR3 sequence is CASSLGDKNIQYF. DNA for the CDR3: TGTGCCAGCAGCTTAGGGGACAAAAACATTCAGTACTTC.

This clone was recorded once. The CDR3 protein is CASSHGTGQETQYF. The CDR3 coding sequence is TGTGCCAGCAGCCACGGGACAGGCCAAGAGACCCAGTACTTC. V and J are TRBV6-6 and TRBJ2-5, with 8 positions matching TRBD1. CDR3 length: 14 amino acids. The germline gives CDR1 MNHNY, CDR2 SVGAGI (reference sequence). The trim removed 6 bases at V and 1 base at J, leaving 4 bases unmatched.

This chain links TRBV28 with TRBJ2-3; 11 nucleotides line up with TRBD2. Germline V gives CDR1 MDHEN, CDR2 SYDVKM. The length of the CDR3 is 15 residues. V gave up 7 bases and J gave up 0 bases; unmatched junction bases: 3. DNA for the CDR3: TGTGCCAGCAATATAGCGGGAGGGAGCACAGATACGCAGTATTTT. It encodes CASNIAGGSTDTQYF. Using reference TRBV28 and TRBJ2-3 for the parts outside the CDR3, the full variable domain is DVKVTQSSRYLVKRTGEKVFLECVQDMDHENMFWYRQDPGLGLRLIYFSYDVKMKEKGDIPEGYSVSREKKERFSLILESASTNQTSMYLCASNIAGGSTDTQYFGPGTRLTVL.

This clone has a single count. The chain employs TRBV19 and TRBJ1-1; TRBD1 is a possible D gene (6 bases). Trimming stripped 3 bases from V and 5 bases from J, with 16 bases between. The CDR3 is made up of 15 amino acids. From germline, CDR1 is LNHDA and CDR2 SQIVND (reference sequence). The CDR3 DNA reads as TGTGCCAGTAGTATTCAAAGGGGGGGATATACTGAAGCTTTCTTT. It yields the protein CASSIQRGGYTEAFF.

The gene calls are TRBV21-1 and TRBJ2-1. TRBV21-1 constitutes a pseudogene. CDR3 length: 15 residues. Here the CDR3 DNA reads TGTGCCAGTACCCCAGGGGGGGGCTCCTACAATGAGCAGTTCTTC. Its protein product is CASTPGGGSYNEQFF.

The genes are TRBV6-1 and TRBJ2-1, with a possible D match to TRBD2 (5 bases). This CDR3 spans 13 amino acids. V lost 7 bases, J lost 3 bases, and 10 bases lay in between. The germline V gene has CDR1 MNHNS and CDR2 SASEGT. CDR3 nucleotide sequence: TGTGCCAGCACGAGAGAGGGCTACAATGAGCAGTTCTTC. The encoded protein is CASTREGYNEQFF.